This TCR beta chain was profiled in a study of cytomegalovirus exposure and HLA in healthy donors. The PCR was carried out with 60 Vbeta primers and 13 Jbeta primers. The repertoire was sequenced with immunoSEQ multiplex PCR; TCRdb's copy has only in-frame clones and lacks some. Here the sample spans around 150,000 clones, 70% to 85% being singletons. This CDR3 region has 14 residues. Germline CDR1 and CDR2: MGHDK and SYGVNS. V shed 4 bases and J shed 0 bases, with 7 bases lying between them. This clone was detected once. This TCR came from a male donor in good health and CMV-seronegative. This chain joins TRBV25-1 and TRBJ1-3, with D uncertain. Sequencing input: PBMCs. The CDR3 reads CASSARGSGNTIYF. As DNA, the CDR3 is TGTGCCAGCAGTGCCCGGGGCTCTGGAAACACCATATATTTT. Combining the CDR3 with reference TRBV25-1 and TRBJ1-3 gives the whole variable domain EADIYQTPRYLVIGTGKKITLECSQTMGHDKMYWYQQDPGMELHLIHYSYGVNSTEKGDLSSESTVSRIRTEHFPLTLESARPSHTSQYLCASSARGSGNTIYFGEGSWLTVV.